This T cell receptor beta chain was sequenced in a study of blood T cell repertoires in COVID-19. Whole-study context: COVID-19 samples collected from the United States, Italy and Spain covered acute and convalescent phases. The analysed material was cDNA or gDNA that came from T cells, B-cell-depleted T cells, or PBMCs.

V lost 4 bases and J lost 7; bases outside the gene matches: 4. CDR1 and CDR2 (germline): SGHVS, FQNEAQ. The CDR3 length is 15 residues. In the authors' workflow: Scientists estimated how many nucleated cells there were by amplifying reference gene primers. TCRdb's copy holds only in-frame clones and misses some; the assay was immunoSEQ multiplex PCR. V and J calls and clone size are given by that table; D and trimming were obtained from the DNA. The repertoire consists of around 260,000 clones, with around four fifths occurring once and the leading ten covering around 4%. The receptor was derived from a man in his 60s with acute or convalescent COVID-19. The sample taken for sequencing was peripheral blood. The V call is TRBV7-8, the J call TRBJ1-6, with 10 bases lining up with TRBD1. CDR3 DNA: TGTGCCAGCAGCTCCGGACAGGGGGAGAATTCACCCCTCCACTTT. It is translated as CASSSGQGENSPLHF.